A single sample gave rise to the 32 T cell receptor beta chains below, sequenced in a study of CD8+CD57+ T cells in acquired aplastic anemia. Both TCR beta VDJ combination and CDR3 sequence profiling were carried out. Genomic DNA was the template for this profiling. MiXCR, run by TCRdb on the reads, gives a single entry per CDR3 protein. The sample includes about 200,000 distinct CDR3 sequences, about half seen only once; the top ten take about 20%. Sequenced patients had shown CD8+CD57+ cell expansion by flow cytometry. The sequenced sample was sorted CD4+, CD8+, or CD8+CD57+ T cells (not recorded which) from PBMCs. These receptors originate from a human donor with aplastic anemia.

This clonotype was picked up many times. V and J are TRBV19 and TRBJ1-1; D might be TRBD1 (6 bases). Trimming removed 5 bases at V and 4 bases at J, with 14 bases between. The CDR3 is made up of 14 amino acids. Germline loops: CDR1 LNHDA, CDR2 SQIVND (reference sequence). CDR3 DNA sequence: TGTGCCAGTAGTGCGGATTCGGGGGCCACTGAAGCTTTCTTT. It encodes CASSADSGATEAFF.

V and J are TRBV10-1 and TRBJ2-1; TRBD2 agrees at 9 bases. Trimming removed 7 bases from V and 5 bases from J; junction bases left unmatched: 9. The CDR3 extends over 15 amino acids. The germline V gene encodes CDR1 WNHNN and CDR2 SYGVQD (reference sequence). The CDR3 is CASTEGTSPNNEQFF. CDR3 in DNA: TGCGCCAGCACCGAAGGGACTAGCCCCAACAATGAGCAGTTCTTC.

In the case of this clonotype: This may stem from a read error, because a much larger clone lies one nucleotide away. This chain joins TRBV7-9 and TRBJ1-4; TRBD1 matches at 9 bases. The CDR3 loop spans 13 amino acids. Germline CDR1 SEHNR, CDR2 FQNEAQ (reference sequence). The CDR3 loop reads CASSTGGYEKLLF. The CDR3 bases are TGTGCCAGCAGCACAGGGGGCTATGAAAAACTGCTTTTT.

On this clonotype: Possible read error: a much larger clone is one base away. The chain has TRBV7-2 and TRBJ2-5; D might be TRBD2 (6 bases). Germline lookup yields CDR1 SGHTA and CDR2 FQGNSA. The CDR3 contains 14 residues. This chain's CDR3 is CASSQLAVRSEQYF. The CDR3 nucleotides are TGCGCCAGCAGCCAGTTAGCGGTTCGGAGTGAGCAGTACTTC. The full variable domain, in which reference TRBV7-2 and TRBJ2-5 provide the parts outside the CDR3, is GAGVSQSPSNKVTEKGKDVELRCDPISGHTALYWYRQSLGQGLEFLIYFQGNSAPDKSGLPSDRFSAERTGGSVSTLTIQRTQQEDSAVYLCASSQLAVRSEQYFGPGTRLLVL.

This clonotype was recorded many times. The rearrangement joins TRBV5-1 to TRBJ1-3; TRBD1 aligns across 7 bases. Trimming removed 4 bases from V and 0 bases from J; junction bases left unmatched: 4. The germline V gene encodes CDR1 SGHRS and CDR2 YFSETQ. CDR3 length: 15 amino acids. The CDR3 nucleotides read TGCGCCAGCAGCATCCGGACAGGCTCTGGAAACACCATATATTTT. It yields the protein CASSIRTGSGNTIYF.

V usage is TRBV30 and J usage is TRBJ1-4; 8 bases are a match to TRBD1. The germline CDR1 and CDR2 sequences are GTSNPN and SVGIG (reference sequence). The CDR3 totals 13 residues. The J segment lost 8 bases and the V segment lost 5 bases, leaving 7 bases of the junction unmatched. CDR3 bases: TGTGCCTGGGGGGAGGGACAGGTGGAAAAACTGTTTTTT. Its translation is CAWGEGQVEKLFF.

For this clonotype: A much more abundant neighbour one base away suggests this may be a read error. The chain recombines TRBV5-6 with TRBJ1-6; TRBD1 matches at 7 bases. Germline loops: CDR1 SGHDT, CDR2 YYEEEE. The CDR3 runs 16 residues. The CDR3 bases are TGTGCCAGCAGCCTACGACAGGGCGTGTCTAATCCACCCCTCCACTTT. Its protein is CASSLRQGVSNPPLHF. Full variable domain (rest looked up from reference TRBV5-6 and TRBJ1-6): DAGVTQSPTHLIKTRGQQVTLRCSPKSGHDTVSWYQQALGQGPQFIFQYYEEEERQRGNFPDRFSGHQFPNYSSELNVNALLLGDSALYLCASSLRQGVSNPPLHFGNGTRLTVT.

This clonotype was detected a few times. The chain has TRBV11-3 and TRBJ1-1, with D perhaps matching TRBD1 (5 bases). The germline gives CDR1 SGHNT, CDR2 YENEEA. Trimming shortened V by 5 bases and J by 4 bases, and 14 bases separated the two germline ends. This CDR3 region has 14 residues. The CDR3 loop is CASSGEVGTTEAFF. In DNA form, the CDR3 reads TGTGCCAGCAGCGGGGAGGTGGGGACCACTGAAGCTTTCTTT.

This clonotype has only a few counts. The CDR3 DNA reads TGCGCCAGCAGCTTGGTTCCAGGGGCCGGAAACACCATATATTTT. It codes for CASSLVPGAGNTIYF. The chain employs TRBV5-1 and TRBJ1-3; weak D call: TRBD1 (6 bases). Germline V gives CDR1 SGHRS, CDR2 YFSETQ. The V and J ends lost 0 bases and 4 bases respectively, with 11 bases between them. This CDR3 has 15 residues.

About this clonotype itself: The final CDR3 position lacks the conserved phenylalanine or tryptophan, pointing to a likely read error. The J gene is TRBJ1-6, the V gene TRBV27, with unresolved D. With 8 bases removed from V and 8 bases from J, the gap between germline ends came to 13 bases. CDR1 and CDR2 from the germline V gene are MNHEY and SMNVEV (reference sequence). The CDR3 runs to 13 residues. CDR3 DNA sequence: TGTGCCAGCGCTCCATCCCCGCATTCACCCCTCCACCTT. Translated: CASAPSPHSPLHL.

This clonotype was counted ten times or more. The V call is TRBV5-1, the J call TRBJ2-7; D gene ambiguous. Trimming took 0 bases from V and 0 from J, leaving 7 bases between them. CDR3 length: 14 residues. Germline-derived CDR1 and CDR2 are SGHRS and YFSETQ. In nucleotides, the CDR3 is TGCGCCAGCAGCTTGGAGGCATTCTCCTACGAGCAGTACTTC. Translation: CASSLEAFSYEQYF.

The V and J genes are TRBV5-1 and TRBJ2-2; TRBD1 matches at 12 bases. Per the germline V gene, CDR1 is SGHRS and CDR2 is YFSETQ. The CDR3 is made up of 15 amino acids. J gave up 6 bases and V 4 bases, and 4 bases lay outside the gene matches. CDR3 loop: CASSPGTGGPGELFF. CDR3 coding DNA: TGCGCCAGCAGCCCCGGGACAGGGGGCCCCGGGGAGCTGTTTTTT.

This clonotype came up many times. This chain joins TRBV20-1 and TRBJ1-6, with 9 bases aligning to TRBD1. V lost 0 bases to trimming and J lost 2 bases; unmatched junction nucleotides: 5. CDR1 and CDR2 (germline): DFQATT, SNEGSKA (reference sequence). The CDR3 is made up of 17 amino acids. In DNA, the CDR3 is TGCAGTGCTAGAGAACTCCGGGACAGGGCCTATAATTCACCCCTCCACTTT. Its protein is CSARELRDRAYNSPLHF.

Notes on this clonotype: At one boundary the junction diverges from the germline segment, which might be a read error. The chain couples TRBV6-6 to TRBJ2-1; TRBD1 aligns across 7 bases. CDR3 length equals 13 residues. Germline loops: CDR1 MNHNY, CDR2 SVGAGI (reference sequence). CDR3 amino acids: CASSLDRALPQVF. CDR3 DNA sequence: TGTGCCAGCAGTCTCGACAGGGCCCTACCCCAAGTCTTC.

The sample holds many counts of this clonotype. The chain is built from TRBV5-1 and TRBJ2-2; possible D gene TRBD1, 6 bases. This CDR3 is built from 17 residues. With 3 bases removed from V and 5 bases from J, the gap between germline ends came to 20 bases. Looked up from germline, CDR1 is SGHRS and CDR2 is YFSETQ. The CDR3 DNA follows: TGCGCCAGCAGCTCCCTTACAGGGACCGGGAATACCGGGGAGCTGTTTTTT. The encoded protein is CASSSLTGTGNTGELFF. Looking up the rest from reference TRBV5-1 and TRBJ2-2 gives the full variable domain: KAGVTQTPRYLIKTRGQQVTLSCSPISGHRSVSWYQQTPGQGLQFLFEYFSETQRNKGNFPGRFSGRQFSNSRSEMNVSTLELGDSALYLCASSSLTGTGNTGELFFGEGSRLTVL.

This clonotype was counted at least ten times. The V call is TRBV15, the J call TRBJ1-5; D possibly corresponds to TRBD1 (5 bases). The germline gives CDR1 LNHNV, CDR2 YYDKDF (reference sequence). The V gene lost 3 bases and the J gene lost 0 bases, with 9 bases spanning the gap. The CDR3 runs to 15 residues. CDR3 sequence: CATSRTDYSNQPQHF. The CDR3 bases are TGTGCCACCAGCAGGACAGATTATAGCAATCAGCCCCAGCATTTT.

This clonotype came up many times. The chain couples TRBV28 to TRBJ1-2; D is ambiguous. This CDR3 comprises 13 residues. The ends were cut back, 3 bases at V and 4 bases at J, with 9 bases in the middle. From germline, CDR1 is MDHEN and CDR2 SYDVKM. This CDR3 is CASSFGRVYGYTF. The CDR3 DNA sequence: TGTGCCAGCAGTTTTGGTAGAGTCTATGGCTACACCTTC.

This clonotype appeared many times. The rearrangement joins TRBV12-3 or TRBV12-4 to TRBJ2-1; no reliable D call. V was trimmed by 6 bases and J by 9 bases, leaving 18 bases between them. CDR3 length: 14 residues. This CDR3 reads CASRPEDERGEQFF. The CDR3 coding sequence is TGTGCCAGCAGACCCGAAGACGAAAGAGGTGAGCAGTTCTTC.

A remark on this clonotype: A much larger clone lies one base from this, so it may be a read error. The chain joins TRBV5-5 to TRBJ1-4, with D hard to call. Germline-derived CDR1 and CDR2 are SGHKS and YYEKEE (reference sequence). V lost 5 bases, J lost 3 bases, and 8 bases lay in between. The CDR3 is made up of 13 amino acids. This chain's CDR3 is CASRAEPNEKLFF. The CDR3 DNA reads TGTGCCAGCAGGGCAGAGCCTAATGAAAAACTGTTTTTT.

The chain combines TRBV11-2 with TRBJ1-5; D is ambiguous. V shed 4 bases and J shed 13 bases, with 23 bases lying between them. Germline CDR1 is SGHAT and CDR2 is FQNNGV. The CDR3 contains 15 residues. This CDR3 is CASSSPRVGLREQHF. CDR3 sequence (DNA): TGTGCCAGCAGCTCCCCTAGAGTCGGTCTCCGGGAGCAGCATTTT.

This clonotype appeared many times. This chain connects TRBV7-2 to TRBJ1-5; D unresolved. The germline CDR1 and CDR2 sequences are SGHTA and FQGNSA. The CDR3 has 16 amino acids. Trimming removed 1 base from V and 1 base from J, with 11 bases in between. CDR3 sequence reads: CASSLVGRWSNQPQHF. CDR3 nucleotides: TGTGCCAGCAGCTTAGTAGGGCGGTGGAGCAATCAGCCCCAGCATTTT.

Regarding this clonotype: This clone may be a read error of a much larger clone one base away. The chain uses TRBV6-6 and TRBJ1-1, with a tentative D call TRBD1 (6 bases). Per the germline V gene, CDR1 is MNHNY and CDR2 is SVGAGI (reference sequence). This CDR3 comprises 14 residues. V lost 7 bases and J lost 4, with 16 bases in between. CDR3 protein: CASKPEEGGTEAFF. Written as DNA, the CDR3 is TGTGCCAGCAAACCCGAAGAGGGGGGCACTGAAGCTTTCTTT.

The CDR3 reads CSARDRGGGGYTF. The DNA of the CDR3 is TGCAGTGCTAGAGATAGAGGGGGCGGTGGCTACACCTTC. V gene TRBV20-1 combines with J gene TRBJ1-2; 7 bases fit TRBD1. CDR3 length: 13 residues. Germline CDR1 and CDR2: DFQATT and SNEGSKA (reference sequence). Unmatched junction bases numbered 5, after V lost 0 bases and J lost 7 bases.

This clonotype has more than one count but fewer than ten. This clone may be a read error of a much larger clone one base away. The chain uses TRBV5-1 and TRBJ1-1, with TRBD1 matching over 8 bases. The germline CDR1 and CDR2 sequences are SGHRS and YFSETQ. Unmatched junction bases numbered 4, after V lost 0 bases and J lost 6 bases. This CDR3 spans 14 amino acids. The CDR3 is CASSLVGQGPEAFF. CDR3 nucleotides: TGCGCCAGCAGCTTGGTAGGACAGGGTCCTGAAGCTTTCTTT.

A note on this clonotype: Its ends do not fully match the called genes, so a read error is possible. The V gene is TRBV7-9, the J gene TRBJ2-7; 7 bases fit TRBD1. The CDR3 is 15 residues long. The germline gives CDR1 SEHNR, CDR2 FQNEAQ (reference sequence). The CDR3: CASSRSGTVGYEQYW. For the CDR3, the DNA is TGTGCCAGCAGCCGGTCCGGGACAGTTGGCTACGAGCAGTACTGG.

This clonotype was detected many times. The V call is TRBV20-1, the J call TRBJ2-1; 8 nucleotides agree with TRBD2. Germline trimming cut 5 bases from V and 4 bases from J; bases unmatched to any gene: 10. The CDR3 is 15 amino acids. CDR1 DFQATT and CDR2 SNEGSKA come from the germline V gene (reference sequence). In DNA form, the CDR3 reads TGCAGTGCTTCCGTGGCGGGGGGTACGTACAATGAGCAGTTCTTC. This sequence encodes CSASVAGGTYNEQFF.

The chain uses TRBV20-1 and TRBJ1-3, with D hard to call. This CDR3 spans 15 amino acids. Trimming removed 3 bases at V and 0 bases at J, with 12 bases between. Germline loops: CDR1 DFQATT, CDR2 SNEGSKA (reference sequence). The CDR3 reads CSASLTASSGNTIYF. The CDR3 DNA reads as TGCAGTGCTAGTTTAACGGCGAGCTCTGGAAACACCATATATTTT.

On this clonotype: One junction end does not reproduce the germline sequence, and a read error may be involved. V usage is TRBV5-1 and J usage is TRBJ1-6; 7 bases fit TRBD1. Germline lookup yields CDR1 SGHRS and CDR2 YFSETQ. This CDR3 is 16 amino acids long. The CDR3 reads CASSGRQGRGHSPLHF. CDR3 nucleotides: TGTGCCAGCAGCGGAAGACAGGGTAGGGGACATTCACCCCTCCACTTT.

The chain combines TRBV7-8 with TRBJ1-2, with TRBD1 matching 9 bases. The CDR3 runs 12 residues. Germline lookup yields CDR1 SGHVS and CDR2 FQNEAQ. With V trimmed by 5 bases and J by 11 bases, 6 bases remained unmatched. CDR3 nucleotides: TGTGCCAGCAGCGTACCGGGACAGGGATACACCTTC. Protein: CASSVPGQGYTF.

In nucleotides, the CDR3 is TGTGCCTCCCGATACCCTAGACATGGCTACACCTTC. Translated: CASRYPRHGYTF. The V gene is TRBV30, the J gene TRBJ1-2, with unresolved D. This CDR3 has 12 residues. V gave up 7 bases and J gave up 6 bases, with 15 bases separating them. From germline, CDR1 is GTSNPN and CDR2 SVGIG (reference sequence).

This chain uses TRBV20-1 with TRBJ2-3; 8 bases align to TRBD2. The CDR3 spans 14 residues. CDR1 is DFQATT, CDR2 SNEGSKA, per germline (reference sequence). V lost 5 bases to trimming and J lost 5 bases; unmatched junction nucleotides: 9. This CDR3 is CSAPGLDARDTQYF. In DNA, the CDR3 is TGCAGTGCTCCGGGACTAGACGCACGAGATACGCAGTATTTT.

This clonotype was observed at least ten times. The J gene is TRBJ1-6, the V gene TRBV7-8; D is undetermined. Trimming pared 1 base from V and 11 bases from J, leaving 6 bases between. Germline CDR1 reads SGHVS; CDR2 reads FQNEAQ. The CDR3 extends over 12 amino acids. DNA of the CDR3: TGTGCCAGCAGCTTAGGTAAAGCACCCCTCCACTTT. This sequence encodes CASSLGKAPLHF.